Described below is a single T cell receptor beta chain sequence and its context. Its antigen remains unidentified. Libraries were prepared by immunoSEQ multiplex PCR; TCRdb keeps only in-frame clonotypes and omits some of them. The profile shows 110,000 or so clones, roughly 90% of them singletons. The data were obtained in a study of T cell responses to AZD1222 COVID-19 vaccine. Findings of the study overall: The donor cohort was predominantly white British with a female majority, and clonal diversity may have been underestimated. Unmutated variant regions reportedly attract nearly half of all spike-specific TCRs. Once two AZD1222 doses were given, Spike-specific TCR breadth and depth went up.

The TCR comes from an adult who received the MenACWY meningococcal vaccine as a control. The sequences come from peripheral blood, collected 28 days after the second dose of the MenACWY control vaccine.

The CDR3, as DNA: TGTGCCAGCAGCTTAGGACATCCCGGTGTCGACGAGCAGTACTTC. Translation: CASSLGHPGVDEQYF. The chain has TRBV7-6 and TRBJ2-7; D is undetermined. V gave up 1 base and J gave up 5 bases, with 15 bases separating them. Germline V CDR1 and CDR2: SGHVS, FNYEAQ. CDR3 length: 15 residues.